The 21 T cell receptor beta chains presented below share a single source sample, sequenced in a study of control samples from healthy donors and cancer patients. Clones were read by immunoSEQ multiplex PCR, and TCRdb kept only the in-frame ones, dropping some. The sample lists 150,000 to 200,000 clones, about 90% seen once, with approximately 4.9% in the top ten. Sequencing was performed on blood. The receptors come from a woman aged 25 to 45 in good health.

The chain employs TRBV5-4 and TRBJ1-1, with a tentative D call TRBD1 (5 bases). This CDR3 has 16 amino acids. V lost 0 bases, J lost 5 bases, and 17 bases lay in between. CDR1 is SGHNT and CDR2 is YYREEE in the germline V gene (reference sequence). The CDR3 loop reads CASSLEGAGSLTEAFF. In DNA, the CDR3 is TGTGCCAGCAGCTTGGAAGGGGCCGGGTCATTGACTGAAGCTTTCTTT.

V gene TRBV15 combines with J gene TRBJ2-1; D not resolved. The CDR3 spans 14 residues. CDR1 is LNHNV and CDR2 is YYDKDF in the germline V gene (reference sequence). V lost 7 bases and J lost 1, with 11 bases in between. CDR3 sequence (DNA): TGTGCCACCAAACGGCGTCAGTCCTACAATGAGCAGTTCTTC. As protein: CATKRRQSYNEQFF.

The chain combines TRBV28 with TRBJ2-2; 7 nucleotides agree with TRBD2. The CDR3 has 14 amino acids. Per germline, CDR1 MDHEN and CDR2 SYDVKM. V lost 7 bases and J lost 0; bases outside the gene matches: 2. CDR3 loop: CASIAGPNTGELFF. The CDR3 DNA follows: TGTGCCAGCATAGCGGGCCCGAACACCGGGGAGCTGTTTTTT.

This rearrangement joins TRBV9 to TRBJ2-1, with D perhaps TRBD2 (6 bases). Trimming stripped 4 bases from V and 4 bases from J, with 18 bases between. The CDR3 has 16 residues. Germline CDR1 SGDLS, CDR2 YYNGEE. This CDR3 is CASSRSSGVLYNEQFF. CDR3 sequence (DNA): TGTGCCAGCAGCCGTAGTTCGGGGGTCTTATACAATGAGCAGTTCTTC.

The CDR3 loop is CASSAGLAGGEQFF. DNA for the CDR3: TGCGCCAGCAGCGCGGGACTAGCGGGAGGGGAACAGTTCTTC. J is TRBJ2-1 and V is TRBV5-1; the match to TRBD2 covers 16 bases. The V segment lost 4 bases and the J segment 13 bases; nucleotides outside the gene matches: 5. This CDR3 is built from 14 residues. Germline V CDR1 and CDR2: SGHRS, YFSETQ.

The CDR3 nucleotides read TGTGCCAGTAGTACCACAGTTAACACTGAAGCTTTCTTT. Its translation is CASSTTVNTEAFF. The chain is built from TRBV19 and TRBJ1-1; D not certain. The CDR3 has 13 residues. The germline gives CDR1 LNHDA, CDR2 SQIVND (reference sequence). V was cut by 4 bases and J by 2 bases, with 8 bases left in between.

The V call is TRBV9, the J call TRBJ2-3, with unresolved D. V was pared by 0 bases and J by 4 bases, with 9 bases between. CDR3 length: 14 residues. CDR1 is SGDLS, CDR2 YYNGEE, per germline. CDR3 sequence (DNA): TGTGCCAGCAGCGTAGAGGCAGGTTCAGATACGCAGTATTTT. Protein: CASSVEAGSDTQYF.

The rearrangement joins TRBV11-3 to TRBJ2-2, with TRBD1 as a possible D gene (6 bases). V lost 5 bases and J lost 7, with 11 bases in between. This CDR3 spans 13 amino acids. Germline V gene lookup returns CDR1 SGHNT and CDR2 YENEEA. The CDR3 DNA sequence: TGTGCCAGCAGCCAACAGGGTCTCGGGGAGCTGTTTTTT. This translates into CASSQQGLGELFF. Complete variable domain (other parts from reference TRBV11-3 and TRBJ2-2): EAGVVQSPRYKIIEKKQPVAFWCNPISGHNTLYWYLQNLGQGPELLIRYENEEAVDDSQLPKDRFSAERLKGVDSTLKIQPAELGDSAVYLCASSQQGLGELFFGEGSRLTVL.

The chain is built from TRBV27 and TRBJ1-5; D ambiguous. Trimming left V 6 bases short and J 7 bases short, with 13 bases between. The CDR3 sequence is 13 residues long. Germline V gene data show CDR1 as MNHEY and CDR2 as SMNVEV (reference sequence). CDR3 region: CASSPRREQPQHF. In DNA, the CDR3 is TGTGCCAGCAGCCCCCGGCGGGAACAGCCCCAGCATTTT.

This clone was seen once. The rearrangement joins TRBV5-1 to TRBJ2-3, with TRBD2 identical over 10 bases. The germline V gene has CDR1 SGHRS and CDR2 YFSETQ. The V and J ends lost 3 bases and 0 bases, in that order; junction bases with no gene match: 10. The CDR3 has 18 residues. Written as DNA, the CDR3 is TGCGCCAGCAGCTCTCGGAGTAGCGGGGGGATTAGCACAGATACGCAGTATTTT. Its translation is CASSSRSSGGISTDTQYF.

V and J are TRBV28 and TRBJ2-5, with a tentative D call TRBD2 (6 bases). Trimming pared 3 bases from V and 7 bases from J, leaving 18 bases between. The CDR3 consists of 15 residues. The V gene's germline CDR1 is MDHEN and CDR2 SYDVKM. This CDR3 reads CASSLPGPGGRTQYF. CDR3 coding DNA: TGTGCCAGCAGTTTGCCGGGCCCCGGGGGTCGGACCCAGTACTTC.

This chain links TRBV28 with TRBJ2-3; perhaps D is TRBD1 or TRBD2 (5 bases each). Trimming left V 8 bases short and J 5 bases short, with 23 bases between. The CDR3 has 16 amino acids. Germline CDR1 and CDR2: MDHEN and SYDVKM. CDR3 sequence reads: CASPPWGYEGEDTQYF. In nucleotides, the CDR3 is TGTGCCAGCCCTCCTTGGGGCTACGAGGGAGAAGATACGCAGTATTTT. Drawing the rest from reference TRBV28 and TRBJ2-3, the complete variable domain is DVKVTQSSRYLVKRTGEKVFLECVQDMDHENMFWYRQDPGLGLRLIYFSYDVKMKEKGDIPEGYSVSREKKERFSLILESASTNQTSMYLCASPPWGYEGEDTQYFGPGTRLTVL.

This clone was counted once. This chain connects TRBV11-3 to TRBJ1-1, with D tentatively TRBD1 (6 bases). Germline V CDR1 and CDR2: SGHNT, YENEEA. V was trimmed by 3 bases and J by 4 bases, leaving 9 bases between them. The CDR3 has 13 residues. The CDR3 protein is CASSLRGSTEAFF. The CDR3 DNA follows: TGTGCCAGCAGCTTGAGGGGGTCCACTGAAGCTTTCTTT.

This clone appeared a single time. V gene TRBV6-4 combines with J gene TRBJ2-1; D perhaps matches TRBD2 (5 bases). V lost 8 bases and J lost 9, with 17 bases in between. The germline V gene encodes CDR1 MRHNA and CDR2 SNTAGT. This CDR3 has 13 amino acids. Here the CDR3 reads CASRVRGFCEQFF. In DNA, the CDR3 is TGTGCCAGCCGGGTACGGGGTTTTTGTGAGCAGTTCTTC.

This chain uses TRBV6-5 with TRBJ1-5; tentative D call: TRBD1 (5 bases). The CDR3 is made up of 15 amino acids. V dropped 7 bases and J dropped 4 bases, with 17 bases sitting between them. CDR1 and CDR2 (germline): MNHEY, SVGAGI. The CDR3 nucleotides read TGTGCCAGCAAATCCGGGACCGGCGGGAATCAGCCCCAGCATTTT. Translating gives CASKSGTGGNQPQHF.

The chain couples TRBV25-1 to TRBJ2-1; D ambiguous. The V gene lost 11 bases and the J gene lost 9 bases, with 14 bases spanning the gap. The CDR3 is made up of 11 amino acids. CDR1 is MGHDK, CDR2 SYGVNS, per germline. The CDR3, as DNA: TGTGCCCCCGGTCTCCTAGGTGAGCAGTTCTTC. Its protein is CAPGLLGEQFF.

V gene TRBV30 combines with J gene TRBJ1-5, with TRBD1 matching over 7 bases. The CDR3 contains 13 residues. Trimming cost V 2 bases and J 7 bases; bases outside gene matches: 5. Per the germline V gene, CDR1 is GTSNPN and CDR2 is SVGIG (reference sequence). The CDR3: CAWSYRGEQPQHF. CDR3 nucleotide sequence: TGTGCCTGGAGTTACAGGGGAGAACAGCCCCAGCATTTT.

This clone was recorded a few times. This chain uses TRBV6-5 with TRBJ1-5, with 12 positions matching TRBD1. Unmatched junction bases numbered 5, after V lost 2 bases and J lost 9 bases. The germline V gene has CDR1 MNHEY and CDR2 SVGAGI. This CDR3 spans 15 amino acids. CDR3 protein: CASSYGTGGELPQHF. The CDR3, as DNA: TGTGCCAGCAGTTACGGGACAGGGGGCGAGTTGCCCCAGCATTTT.

The rearrangement links TRBV2 to TRBJ1-1; the D is unclear. This CDR3 contains 13 residues. V shed 5 bases and J shed 5 bases, with 12 bases lying between them. From germline, CDR1 is SNHLY and CDR2 FYNNEI. The CDR3 DNA reads TGTGCCAGCAGTCGACGTTCGGGGACTGAAGCTTTCTTT. Residues: CASSRRSGTEAFF.

The chain combines TRBV2 with TRBJ2-1; either TRBD1 or TRBD2 may supply D (6 bases each). V lost 5 bases to trimming and J lost 9 bases, with 14 bases between them. The CDR3 sequence is 13 residues long. CDR1 and CDR2 (germline): SNHLY, FYNNEI. CDR3 sequence reads: CASSPRRGSEQFF. CDR3 DNA: TGTGCCAGCAGTCCGCGGAGGGGGTCTGAGCAGTTCTTC.

The chain couples TRBV5-1 to TRBJ2-4; TRBD2 aligns across 10 bases. CDR1 SGHRS and CDR2 YFSETQ come from the germline V gene. V lost 1 base to trimming and J lost 6 bases; unmatched junction nucleotides: 4. This CDR3 has 15 amino acids. The CDR3 spells CASSLSASGGNIQYF. CDR3 DNA: TGCGCCAGCAGCTTGTCGGCTAGCGGGGGAAACATTCAGTACTTC.